Below are 10 T cell receptor beta chains sequenced from a single sample in a study of T cell repertoires in cytomegalovirus infection. TCRdb re-called the reads with MiXCR, one entry per CDR3 protein. The sample carries 150,000 to 200,000 distinct CDR3 sequences, 28% recorded once. The specimen sequenced was PBMCs. These TCRs come from a human donor in good health (CMV status not recorded). Some clones in this sample may be carry-over from other donors' samples.

This clonotype came up a few times. The CDR3 DNA follows: TGCGGTGAGGGAGGCACAGATACGCAGTATTTT. Translation: CGEGGTDTQYF. V is TRBV29-1 and J is TRBJ2-3; D is perhaps TRBD2 (5 bases). Germline V CDR1 and CDR2: SQVTM, ANQGSEA. The CDR3 covers 11 residues.

This chain connects TRBV6-2 or TRBV6-3 to TRBJ2-3; 8 bases map to TRBD2. The CDR3 length is 15 residues. V shed 4 bases, J shed 2 bases, and the junction held 5 bases outside the gene matches. Germline CDR1 reads MNHEY; CDR2 reads SVGEGT. CDR3 amino acids: CASSLAGPNTDTQYF. The CDR3 region has the DNA TGTGCCAGCAGTTTAGCGGGACCTAACACAGATACGCAGTATTTT.

This clonotype was counted a few times. This sequence joins TRBV19 and TRBJ1-6; D is unresolved. The germline gives CDR1 LNHDA, CDR2 SQIVND (reference sequence). V was cut by 3 bases and J by 9 bases, with 9 bases left in between. This CDR3 spans 13 amino acids. Written as DNA, the CDR3 is TGTGCCAGTAGTATGGGTGCGGGTTCACCCCTCCACTTT. Its translation is CASSMGAGSPLHF.

The chain recombines TRBV10-1 with TRBJ1-1, with 10 positions matching TRBD1. Germline V gene sequence: CDR1 WNHNN, CDR2 SYGVQD (reference sequence). V dropped 6 bases and J dropped 5; count of bases not matched to a gene: 9. The CDR3 runs 15 residues. In nucleotides, the CDR3 is TGCGCCAGCAGCCAAGGGACAGGGGTTTCGACTGAAGCTTTCTTT. It specifies CASSQGTGVSTEAFF.

This clonotype was picked up many times. This rearrangement joins TRBV7-2 to TRBJ2-2; no definite D call. The CDR3 has 14 amino acids. The ends were cut back, 5 bases at V and 2 bases at J, with 9 bases in the middle. Germline V gives CDR1 SGHTA, CDR2 FQGNSA. CDR3 protein: CASSLPFNTGELFF. CDR3 DNA: TGTGCCAGCAGCCTACCTTTTAACACCGGGGAGCTGTTTTTT. Using reference TRBV7-2 and TRBJ2-2 for the parts outside the CDR3, the full variable domain is GAGVSQSPSNKVTEKGKDVELRCDPISGHTALYWYRQSLGQGLEFLIYFQGNSAPDKSGLPSDRFSAERTGGSVSTLTIQRTQQEDSAVYLCASSLPFNTGELFFGEGSRLTVL.

This clonotype was seen a handful of times. The J gene is TRBJ1-5, the V gene TRBV20-1, with 8 bases identical to TRBD1. V gave up 0 bases and J gave up 2 bases; unmatched junction bases: 15. The CDR3 totals 19 residues. Germline CDR1 is DFQATT and CDR2 is SNEGSKA (reference sequence). The CDR3 DNA sequence: TGCAGTGCTAGAGATTTACCGGGACAGGAGCCCCTCGGCAATCAGCCCCAGCATTTT. Translating gives CSARDLPGQEPLGNQPQHF.

The J gene is TRBJ1-1, the V gene TRBV5-6; 9 bases line up with TRBD1. J gave up 5 bases and V 5 bases, and 10 bases lay outside the gene matches. CDR1 SGHDT and CDR2 YYEEEE come from the germline V gene. The CDR3 contains 15 residues. The CDR3 DNA follows: TGTGCCAGCAGGAGGACAGGGGCGGCTATTACTGAAGCTTTCTTT. Residues: CASRRTGAAITEAFF.

This clonotype was recorded a few times. The chain is built from TRBV2 and TRBJ2-7; 14 bases line up with TRBD2. V trimming: 3 bases; J trimming: 0 bases; junction bases outside the gene matches: 10. The CDR3 length is 19 residues. Germline values: CDR1 SNHLY, CDR2 FYNNEI. CDR3 loop: CASSDLGLAGGGSSYEQYF. CDR3 coding DNA: TGTGCCAGCAGTGACCTAGGACTAGCGGGGGGCGGTAGCTCCTACGAGCAGTACTTC. The variable domain in full, completed from reference TRBV2 and TRBJ2-7, reads EPEVTQTPSHQVTQMGQEVILRCVPISNHLYFYWYRQILGQKVEFLVSFYNNEISEKSEIFDDQFSVERPDGSNFTLKIRSTKLEDSAMYFCASSDLGLAGGGSSYEQYFGPGTRLTVT.

For the CDR3, the DNA is TGTACTAGAAGCGCCAGCTCAGTGGGGAATGAGCAGTTCTTC. It yields the protein CTRSASSVGNEQFF. The rearrangement joins TRBV7-6 to TRBJ2-1, with D perhaps TRBD2 (5 bases). The CDR3 extends over 14 amino acids. CDR1 is SGHVS, CDR2 FNYEAQ, per germline.

The V and J genes are TRBV7-3 and TRBJ2-1; 14 bases are shared with TRBD2. The CDR3 spans 16 residues. Germline values: CDR1 SGHTA, CDR2 FQGTGA. Trimming took 0 bases from V and 11 from J; bases not matched to a gene: 6. The CDR3 DNA reads as TGTGCCAGCAGCTTAACTCCGGGACTAGCGGGGGAGCAGCAGTTCTTC. This gives the protein CASSLTPGLAGEQQFF.